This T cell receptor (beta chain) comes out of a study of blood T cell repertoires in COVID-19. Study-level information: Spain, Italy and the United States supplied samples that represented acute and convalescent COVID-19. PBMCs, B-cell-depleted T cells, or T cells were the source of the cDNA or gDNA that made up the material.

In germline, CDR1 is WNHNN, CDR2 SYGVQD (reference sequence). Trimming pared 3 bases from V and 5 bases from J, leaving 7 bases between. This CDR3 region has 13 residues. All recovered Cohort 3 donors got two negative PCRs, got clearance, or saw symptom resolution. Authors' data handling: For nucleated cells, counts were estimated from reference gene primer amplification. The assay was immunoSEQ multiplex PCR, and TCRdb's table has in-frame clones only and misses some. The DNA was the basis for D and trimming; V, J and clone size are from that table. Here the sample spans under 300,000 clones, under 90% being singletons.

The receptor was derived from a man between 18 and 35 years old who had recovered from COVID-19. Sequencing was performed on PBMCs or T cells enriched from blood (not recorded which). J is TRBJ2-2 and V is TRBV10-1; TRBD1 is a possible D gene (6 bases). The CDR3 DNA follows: TGCGCCAGCAGTGACGGACAGACCGGGGAGCTGTTTTTT. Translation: CASSDGQTGELFF.